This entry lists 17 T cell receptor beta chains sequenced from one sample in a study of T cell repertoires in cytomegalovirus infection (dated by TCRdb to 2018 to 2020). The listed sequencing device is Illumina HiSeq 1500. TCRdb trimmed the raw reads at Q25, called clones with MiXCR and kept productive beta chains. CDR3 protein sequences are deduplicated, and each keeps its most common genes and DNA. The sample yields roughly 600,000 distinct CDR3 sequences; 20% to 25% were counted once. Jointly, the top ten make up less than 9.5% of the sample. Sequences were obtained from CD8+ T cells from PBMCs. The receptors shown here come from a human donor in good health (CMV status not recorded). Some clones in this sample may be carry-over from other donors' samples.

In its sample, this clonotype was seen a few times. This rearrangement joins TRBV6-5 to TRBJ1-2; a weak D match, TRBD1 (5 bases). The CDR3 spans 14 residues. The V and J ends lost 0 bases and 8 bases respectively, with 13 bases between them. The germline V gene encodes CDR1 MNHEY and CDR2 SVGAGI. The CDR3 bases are TGTGCCAGCAGTTACTCGATACAAGGGGTGGGCTACACCTTC. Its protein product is CASSYSIQGVGYTF.

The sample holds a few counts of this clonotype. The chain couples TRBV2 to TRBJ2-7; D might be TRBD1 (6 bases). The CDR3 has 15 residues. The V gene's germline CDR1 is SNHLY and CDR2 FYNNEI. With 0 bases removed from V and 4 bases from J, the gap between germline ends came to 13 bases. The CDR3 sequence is CASSEAGADFYEQYV. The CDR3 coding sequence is TGTGCCAGCAGTGAAGCGGGGGCCGACTTTTACGAGCAGTACGTC.

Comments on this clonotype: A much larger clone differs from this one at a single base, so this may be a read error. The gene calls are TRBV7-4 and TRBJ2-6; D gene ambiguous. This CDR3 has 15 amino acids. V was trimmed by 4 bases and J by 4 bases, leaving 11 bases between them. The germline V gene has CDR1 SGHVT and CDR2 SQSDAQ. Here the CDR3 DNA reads TGTGCCAGCAGCTATGGGAAGTCCGGGGCCAACGTCCTGACTTTC. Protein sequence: CASSYGKSGANVLTF.

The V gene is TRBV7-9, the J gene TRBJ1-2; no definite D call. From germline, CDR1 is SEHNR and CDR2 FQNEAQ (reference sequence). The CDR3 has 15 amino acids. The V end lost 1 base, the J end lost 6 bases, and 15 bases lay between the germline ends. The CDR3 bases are TGTGCCAGCAGCTTAGTTGGACGCTTGGAAGATGGCTACACCTTC. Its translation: CASSLVGRLEDGYTF.

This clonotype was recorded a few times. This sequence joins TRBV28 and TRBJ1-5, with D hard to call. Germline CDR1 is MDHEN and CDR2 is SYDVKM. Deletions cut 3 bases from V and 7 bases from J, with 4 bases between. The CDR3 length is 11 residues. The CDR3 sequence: CASSFYQPQHF. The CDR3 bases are TGTGCCAGCAGTTTCTACCAGCCCCAGCATTTT.

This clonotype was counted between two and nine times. DNA for the CDR3: TGTGCCAGTAGTATAAGTCGTAGAGTGAACACTGAAGCTTTCTTT. As protein: CASSISRRVNTEAFF. V and J are TRBV19 and TRBJ1-1; D is unclear. In germline, CDR1 is LNHDA, CDR2 SQIVND (reference sequence). V was trimmed by 2 bases and J by 0 bases, leaving 10 bases between them. This CDR3 contains 15 residues.

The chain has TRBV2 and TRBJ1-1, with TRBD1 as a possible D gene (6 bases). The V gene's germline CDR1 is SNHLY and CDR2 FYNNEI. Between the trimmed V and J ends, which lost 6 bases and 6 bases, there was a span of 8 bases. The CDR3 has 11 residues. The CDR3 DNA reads TGTGCCAGCAGAGGGGGTTCTGAAGCTTTCTTT. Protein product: CASRGGSEAFF. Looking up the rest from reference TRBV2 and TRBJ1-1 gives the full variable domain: EPEVTQTPSHQVTQMGQEVILRCVPISNHLYFYWYRQILGQKVEFLVSFYNNEISEKSEIFDDQFSVERPDGSNFTLKIRSTKLEDSAMYFCASRGGSEAFFGQGTRLTVV.

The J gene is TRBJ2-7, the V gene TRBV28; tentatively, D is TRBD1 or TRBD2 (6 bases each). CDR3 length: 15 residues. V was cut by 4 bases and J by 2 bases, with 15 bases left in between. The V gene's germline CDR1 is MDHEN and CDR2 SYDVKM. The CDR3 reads CASSWRRDTPYEQYV. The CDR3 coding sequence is TGTGCCAGCAGTTGGAGGCGGGACACCCCCTACGAGCAGTACGTC.

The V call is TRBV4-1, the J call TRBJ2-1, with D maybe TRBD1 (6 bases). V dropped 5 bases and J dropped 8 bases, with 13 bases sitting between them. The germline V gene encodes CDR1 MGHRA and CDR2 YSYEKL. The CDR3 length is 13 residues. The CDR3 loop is CASSYRVFDEQFF. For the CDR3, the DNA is TGCGCCAGCAGCTACAGGGTTTTCGATGAGCAGTTCTTC.

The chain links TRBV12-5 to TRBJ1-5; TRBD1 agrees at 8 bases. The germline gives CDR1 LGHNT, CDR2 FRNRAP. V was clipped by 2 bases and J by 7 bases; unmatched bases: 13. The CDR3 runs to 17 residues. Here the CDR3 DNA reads TGTGCTAGTGGTTTGCCACTTGGACAGGGTACGTTGCAGCCCCAGCATTTT. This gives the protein CASGLPLGQGTLQPQHF.

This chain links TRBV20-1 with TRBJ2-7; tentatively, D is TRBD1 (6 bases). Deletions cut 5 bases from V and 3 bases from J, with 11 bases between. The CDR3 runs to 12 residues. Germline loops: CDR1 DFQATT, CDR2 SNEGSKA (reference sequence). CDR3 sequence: CSASGTYYEQYF. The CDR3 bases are TGCAGTGCTTCCGGGACATACTACGAGCAGTACTTC.

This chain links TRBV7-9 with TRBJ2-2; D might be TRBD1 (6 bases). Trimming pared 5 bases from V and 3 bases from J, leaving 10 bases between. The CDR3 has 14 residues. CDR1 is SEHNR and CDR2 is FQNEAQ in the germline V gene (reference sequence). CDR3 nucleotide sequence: TGTGCCAGCAGCCCCTGGACAGACACCGGGGAGCTGTTTTTT. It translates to CASSPWTDTGELFF.

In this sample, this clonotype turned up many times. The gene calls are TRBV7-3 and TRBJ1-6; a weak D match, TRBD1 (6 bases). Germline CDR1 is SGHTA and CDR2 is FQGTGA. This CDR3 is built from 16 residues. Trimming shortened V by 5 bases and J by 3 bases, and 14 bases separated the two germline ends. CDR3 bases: TGTGCCAGCAGCGTGACAGGTTTAGACTATAATTCACCCCTCCACTTT. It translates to CASSVTGLDYNSPLHF.

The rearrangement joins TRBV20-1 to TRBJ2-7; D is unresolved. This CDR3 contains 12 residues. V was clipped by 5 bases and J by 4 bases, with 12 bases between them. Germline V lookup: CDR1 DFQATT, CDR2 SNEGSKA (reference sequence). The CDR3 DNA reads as TGCAGTGCTCGACGGTCAGAGTACGAGCAGTACGTC. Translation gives CSARRSEYEQYV.

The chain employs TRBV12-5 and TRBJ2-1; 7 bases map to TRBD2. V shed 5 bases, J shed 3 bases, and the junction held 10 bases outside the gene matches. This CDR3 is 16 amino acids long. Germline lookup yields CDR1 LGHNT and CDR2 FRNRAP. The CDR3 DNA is TGTGCTAGTGGTCGCCCCGCGGGGGTCCTCTACAATGAGCAGTTCTTC. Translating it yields CASGRPAGVLYNEQFF. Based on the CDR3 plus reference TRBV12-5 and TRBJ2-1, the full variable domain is DARVTQTPRHKVTEMGQEVTMRCQPILGHNTVFWYRQTMMQGLELLAYFRNRAPLDDSGMPKDRFSAEMPDATLATLKIQPSEPRDSAVYFCASGRPAGVLYNEQFFGPGTRLTVL.

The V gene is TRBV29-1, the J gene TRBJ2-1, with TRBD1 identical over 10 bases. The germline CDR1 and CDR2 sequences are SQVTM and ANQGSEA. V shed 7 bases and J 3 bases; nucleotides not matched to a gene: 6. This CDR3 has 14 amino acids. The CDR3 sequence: CSDRDRGLYNEQFF. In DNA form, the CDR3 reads TGCAGCGACCGTGACAGGGGGCTCTACAATGAGCAGTTCTTC.

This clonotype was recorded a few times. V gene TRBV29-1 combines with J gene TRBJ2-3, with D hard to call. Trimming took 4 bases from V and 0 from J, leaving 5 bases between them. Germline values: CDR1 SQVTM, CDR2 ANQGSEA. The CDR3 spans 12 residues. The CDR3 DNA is TGCAGCGTTGTGTCCAGCACAGATACGCAGTATTTT. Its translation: CSVVSSTDTQYF.